What follows are 11 T cell receptor beta chains derived from one specimen sequenced in a study of response to subunit inactivated influenza vaccine. From the RT-PCR reads, TCRdb called clonotypes with MiXCR, one entry per CDR3 protein. The table has approximately 520,000 distinct CDR3 sequences, roughly 23% seen once; the top ten hold around 2%. This specimen was CD4+ T cells sorted from PBMCs, taken approximately 5 days after vaccination. These receptors all come from a man aged 45-60 years who received an inactivated influenza vaccine.

This clonotype occurred a few times. CDR3 region: CASKLSVAGASYEQYF. The CDR3 coding sequence is TGTGCCAGCAAATTATCGGTAGCGGGAGCCTCCTACGAGCAGTACTTC. The chain links TRBV6-2 or TRBV6-3 to TRBJ2-7; 9 bases agree with TRBD2. The CDR3 has 16 amino acids. Germline values: CDR1 MNHEY, CDR2 SVGEGT. With 7 bases clipped from V and 0 bases from J, the junction kept 10 bases outside the gene matches.

A few counts support this clonotype. J is TRBJ1-2 and V is TRBV7-2; 7 bases match TRBD1. The length of the CDR3 is 15 residues. The V gene's germline CDR1 is SGHTA and CDR2 FQGNSA. V was clipped by 5 bases and J by 0 bases; unmatched bases: 6. The CDR3: CASSIQGIANYGYTF. As DNA, the CDR3 is TGTGCCAGCAGCATACAGGGGATCGCTAACTATGGCTACACCTTC.

This clonotype was counted a few times. This rearrangement joins TRBV6-2 or TRBV6-3 to TRBJ2-7; weak D call: TRBD1 (5 bases). CDR1 is MNHEY, CDR2 SVGEGT, per germline. This CDR3 region has 14 residues. V lost 8 bases to trimming and J lost 3 bases, with 17 bases between them. The CDR3 DNA reads TGTGCCAGCGGGCCTAGACAACAGGTCTACGAGCAGTACTTC. The encoded protein is CASGPRQQVYEQYF.

The chain links TRBV7-9 to TRBJ2-5, with TRBD2 identical over 12 bases. Losses at the gene ends were 8 bases for V and 5 bases for J; bases not matched to a gene: 15. The germline gives CDR1 SEHNR, CDR2 FQNEAQ (reference sequence). The CDR3 runs to 17 residues. This CDR3 reads CASRPGTSGPWEETQYF. DNA for the CDR3: TGTGCCAGCCGTCCCGGGACTAGCGGGCCCTGGGAGGAGACCCAGTACTTC. Looking up the rest from reference TRBV7-9 and TRBJ2-5 gives the full variable domain: DTGVSQNPRHKITKRGQNVTFRCDPISEHNRLYWYRQTLGQGPEFLTYFQNEAQLEKSRLLSDRFSAERPKGSFSTLEIQRTEQGDSAMYLCASRPGTSGPWEETQYFGPGTRLLVL.

The rearrangement uses TRBV5-5 and TRBJ1-1; D is unclear. There are 15 residues in the CDR3. V was trimmed by 0 bases and J by 0 bases, leaving 9 bases between them. Germline V lookup: CDR1 SGHKS, CDR2 YYEKEE (reference sequence). The chain's CDR3 is CASSLVVLVNTEAFF. The DNA for the CDR3 is TGTGCCAGCAGCTTGGTCGTACTCGTGAACACTGAAGCTTTCTTT.

This clonotype came up a few times. The V gene is TRBV2, the J gene TRBJ2-6; D is uncertain. This CDR3 has 16 amino acids. CDR1 is SNHLY, CDR2 FYNNEI, per germline. V dropped 4 bases and J dropped 0 bases, with 10 bases sitting between them. The CDR3 nucleotides read TGTGCCAGCAGTGCCAAAGGGTACTCTGGGGCCAACGTCCTGACTTTC. Protein: CASSAKGYSGANVLTF. The variable domain in full, completed from reference TRBV2 and TRBJ2-6, reads EPEVTQTPSHQVTQMGQEVILRCVPISNHLYFYWYRQILGQKVEFLVSFYNNEISEKSEIFDDQFSVERPDGSNFTLKIRSTKLEDSAMYFCASSAKGYSGANVLTFGAGSRLTVL.

This clonotype was observed many times. The chain carries TRBV11-2 and TRBJ1-1; D is perhaps TRBD1 (5 bases). Germline assignment: CDR1 SGHAT and CDR2 FQNNGV. The CDR3 contains 15 residues. Deletions cut 6 bases from V and 5 bases from J, with 19 bases between. The CDR3 DNA reads as TGTGCCAGCAGGGGGACGAGGAGACCACGAACTGAAGCTTTCTTT. Its translation is CASRGTRRPRTEAFF.

The chain couples TRBV6-1 to TRBJ1-4; 10 nucleotides match TRBD1. The CDR3 consists of 15 residues. Germline values: CDR1 MNHNS, CDR2 SASEGT. V was pared by 4 bases and J by 7 bases, with 6 bases of the junction left unmatched. CDR3 region: CASSGGQGIGEKLFF. DNA of the CDR3: TGTGCCAGCAGTGGGGGACAGGGGATTGGTGAAAAACTGTTTTTT.

In this sample, this clonotype turned up a few times. The genes are TRBV11-1 and TRBJ2-1, with 10 bases identical to TRBD1. Germline-derived CDR1 and CDR2 are SGHAT and FQDESV (reference sequence). The CDR3 loop spans 20 amino acids. V dropped 6 bases and J dropped 2; count of bases not matched to a gene: 19. DNA of the CDR3: TGTGCCAGCAGGCGGGGGACAGGGGAAGAGCGCCGGGGGGCCTACAATGAGCAGTTCTTC. Amino acid sequence: CASRRGTGEERRGAYNEQFF.

The CDR3 DNA reads TGTGCCAGCAGCTTATTTCAGGGAGAGCAGTACTTC. This translates into CASSLFQGEQYF. The chain combines TRBV11-2 with TRBJ2-7; a weak D match, TRBD1 (5 bases). Germline assignment: CDR1 SGHAT and CDR2 FQNNGV. Trimming removed 2 bases at V and 7 bases at J, with 9 bases between. The CDR3 covers 12 residues.

This clonotype has more than one count but fewer than ten. The chain is built from TRBV20-1 and TRBJ2-5, with 11 bases matching TRBD2. The CDR3 sequence is 15 residues long. Germline V gives CDR1 DFQATT, CDR2 SNEGSKA (reference sequence). The ends lost 4 bases at V and 4 bases at J; junction bases unmatched: 8. CDR3 region: CSAKILAGVRETQYF. CDR3 in DNA: TGCAGTGCTAAGATACTAGCGGGAGTTCGAGAGACCCAGTACTTC.